The 9 T cell receptor beta chains below were found in one sample sequenced in a study of T cell repertoires in cytomegalovirus infection. MiXCR was run by TCRdb on the reads, yielding one entry per CDR3 protein. This table holds approximately 990,000 distinct CDR3 sequences, roughly 31% found once. For these receptors, no antigen is known. Sequenced here: cultured CD8+ T cells from PBMCs, sampled from culture after CMV antigen stimulation. The source of these receptors is a human donor in good health (CMV status not recorded). Some clones in this sample may be carry-over from other donors' samples.

J is TRBJ2-2 and V is TRBV19; the match to TRBD1 covers 9 bases. Germline V gives CDR1 LNHDA, CDR2 SQIVND (reference sequence). V trimming: 7 bases; J trimming: 6 bases; junction bases outside the gene matches: 12. This CDR3 region has 16 residues. The DNA for the CDR3 is TGTGCCAGTAAGACAGGGGGGTTTGGAGATGCCGGGGAGCTGTTTTTT. This sequence encodes CASKTGGFGDAGELFF.

This clonotype was detected ten times or more. The chain links TRBV12-3 or TRBV12-4 to TRBJ2-3, with a weak D call TRBD2 (6 bases). V lost 5 bases and J lost 2, with 11 bases in between. The CDR3 contains 14 residues. CDR3 amino acids: CASSPGLNTDTQYF. The CDR3 DNA sequence: TGTGCCAGCAGTCCGGGACTGAACACAGATACGCAGTATTTT.

This chain connects TRBV29-1 to TRBJ1-2; 8 bases agree with TRBD1. V shed 1 base and J 5 bases; nucleotides not matched to a gene: 12. The CDR3 loop spans 16 amino acids. The germline gives CDR1 SQVTM, CDR2 ANQGSEA. DNA of the CDR3: TGCAGCGTTGAAGGGACGTGGAACAGGGGGAGATATGGCTACACCTTC. Translated, it gives CSVEGTWNRGRYGYTF.

This clonotype appeared a few times. The chain has TRBV19 and TRBJ1-1; no reliable D call. In germline, CDR1 is LNHDA, CDR2 SQIVND (reference sequence). The CDR3 contains 15 residues. V was clipped by 1 base and J by 0 bases, with 9 bases between them. CDR3 amino acids: CASSIGQSLNTEAFF. CDR3 nucleotide sequence: TGTGCCAGTAGTATAGGGCAGAGCCTGAACACTGAAGCTTTCTTT.

This clonotype was seen more than once but under ten times. In DNA form, the CDR3 reads TGTGCCAGCAGTCGACCGGCGTTGGAAGAAAAACTGTTTTTT. Protein sequence: CASSRPALEEKLFF. The chain links TRBV6-2 or TRBV6-3 to TRBJ1-4; D not resolved. In germline, CDR1 is MNHEY, CDR2 SVGEGT. The V gene lost 5 bases and the J gene lost 8 bases, with 15 bases spanning the gap. CDR3 size: 14 residues.

The V gene is TRBV9, the J gene TRBJ2-3, with 9 bases aligning to TRBD2. Germline V gives CDR1 SGDLS, CDR2 YYNGEE. This CDR3 contains 17 residues. Trimming cost V 3 bases and J 2 bases; bases outside gene matches: 10. CDR3 residues: CASSAVAGDRYTDTQYF. The CDR3 DNA reads TGTGCCAGCAGCGCAGTAGCGGGGGACCGTTACACAGATACGCAGTATTTT.

On this clonotype: An end of the junction does not agree with germline; a read error may underlie this. The chain has TRBV7-3 and TRBJ2-3; D assignment may be TRBD1 or TRBD2 (7 bases each). Germline V gives CDR1 SGHTA, CDR2 FQGTGA. This CDR3 is built from 13 residues. DNA of the CDR3: TGTGCCAGCAGCCAGGGAGGGACAGATATGCAGTATTTT. Residues: CASSQGGTDMQYF.

This clonotype was observed at least ten times. Here the CDR3 reads CASSQGGQNQETQYF. CDR3 in DNA: TGCGCCAGCAGCCAAGGAGGACAGAACCAAGAGACCCAGTACTTC. The J gene is TRBJ2-5, the V gene TRBV4-1; D perhaps matches TRBD1 (6 bases). The CDR3 sequence is 15 residues long. Germline V gene sequence: CDR1 MGHRA, CDR2 YSYEKL. Trimming left V 1 base short and J 0 bases short, with 9 bases between.

This clonotype was seen only a few times. The J gene is TRBJ2-3, the V gene TRBV4-1; TRBD2 matches at 9 bases. The CDR3 consists of 16 residues. CDR1 is MGHRA, CDR2 YSYEKL, per germline. The V gene end was trimmed by 1 base and the J gene end by 3 bases; junction bases not matched to a gene: 5. DNA for the CDR3: TGCGCCAGCAGCCAAGTTGTTAGCGGGGGTACAGATACGCAGTATTTT. Translated: CASSQVVSGGTDTQYF.